This T cell receptor beta chain was observed in a study of blood T cell repertoires in COVID-19. The wider study: In each case, the material was cDNA or gDNA derived from T cells, B-cell-depleted T cells, or PBMCs.

The method was immunoSEQ multiplex PCR; TCRdb's version includes in-frame clones alone and lacks a portion of them. The sample includes hundreds of thousands of clones, 65% to 90% of them seen just once. Germline assignment: CDR1 SQVTM and CDR2 ANQGSEA. CDR3 size: 12 residues. V lost 4 bases, J lost 1 base, and 7 bases lay in between. The clonotype originates from a woman aged 70-85 years with COVID-19, enrolled during active disease. This chain links TRBV29-1 with TRBJ1-1; D not resolved. Sequencing was done on a sample of peripheral blood. CDR3 protein: CSVAFPNTEAFF. The CDR3 DNA follows: TGCAGCGTTGCTTTCCCGAACACTGAAGCTTTCTTT. The whole variable domain, filled in from reference TRBV29-1 and TRBJ1-1, reads SAVISQKPSRDICQRGTSLTIQCQVDSQVTMMFWYRQQPGQSLTLIATANQGSEATYESGFVIDKFPISRPNLTFSTLTVSNMSPEDSSIYLCSVAFPNTEAFFGQGTRLTVV.